This is a list of T cell receptor beta chains from one sample in a study of blood T cell repertoires in COVID-19. Produced via immunoSEQ multiplex PCR; TCRdb's table is partial and in-frame only. The profile covers fewer than 75,000 clones, with about 82% appearing a single time and about two fifths taken by the ten largest. The sample was peripheral blood. The origin of the receptors is a human donor in a cohort sampled during active COVID-19. The CDR3 runs from the conserved cysteine through the conserved F or W. A D gene is named only where the DNA matches it firmly. Expanded clones get a size class; other rows say once, few or many, or leave the size out.

length: 13
D: -
size: -
J: TRBJ2-3
V: TRBV6-2/TRBV6-3
CDR3: CASSYSLADTQYF
DNA: TGTGCCAGCAGTTACTCCCTAGCAGATACGCAGTATTTT

length: 12
D: -
size: -
J: TRBJ2-2
V: TRBV12-3/TRBV12-4
CDR3: CATRGPFGELFF
DNA: TGTGCCACCCGGGGTCCTTTCGGGGAGCTGTTTTTT

length: 12
D: -
size: -
J: TRBJ2-5
V: TRBV28
CDR3: CASSLGMGSQYF
DNA: TGTGCCAGCAGTTTAGGGATGGGGAGCCAGTACTTC

length: 14
D: TRBD2
size: -
J: TRBJ2-3
V: TRBV2
CDR3: CATSLAGGPDPQYF
DNA: TGTGCCACCTCACTAGCGGGGGGCCCTGACCCGCAGTATTTT

length: 16
D: TRBD1
size: -
J: TRBJ1-2
V: TRBV9
CDR3: CANWTGQWEPNYGYTF
DNA: TGTGCCAACTGGACAGGGCAATGGGAGCCTAACTATGGCTACACCTTC

length: 13
D: TRBD1
size: -
J: TRBJ1-2
V: TRBV7-2
CDR3: CASSSGQGYGYTF
DNA: TGTGCCAGCAGCTCGGGACAGGGCTATGGCTACACCTTC

length: 15
D: -
size: -
J: TRBJ2-3
V: TRBV27
CDR3: CASSLTGSSTDTQYF
DNA: TGTGCCAGCAGTTTAACAGGGAGTAGCACAGATACGCAGTATTTT

length: 12
D: -
size: few
J: TRBJ1-1
V: TRBV10-1
CDR3: CASSRGSTEAFF
DNA: TGCGCCAGCAGTCGGGGGTCTACTGAAGCTTTCTTT

length: 14
D: -
size: once
J: TRBJ2-3
V: TRBV19
CDR3: CASTPEPSTDTQYF
DNA: TGTGCCAGTACCCCGGAGCCTAGCACAGATACGCAGTATTTT

length: 11
D: -
size: -
J: TRBJ2-4
V: TRBV29-1
CDR3: CSVLTMNIQYF
DNA: TGCAGCGTTCTAACTATGAACATTCAGTACTTC

length: 16
D: TRBD1
size: -
J: TRBJ2-5
V: TRBV4-1
CDR3: CASSQRQGDGAETQYF
DNA: TGCGCCAGCAGCCAACGACAGGGGGATGGCGCAGAGACCCAGTACTTC

length: 14
D: -
size: once
J: TRBJ2-1
V: TRBV5-1
CDR3: CASSLGQNYNEQFF
DNA: TGCGCCAGCAGCTTGGGACAAAACTACAATGAGCAGTTCTTC

length: 14
D: TRBD1
size: -
J: TRBJ1-4
V: TRBV2
CDR3: CASGGDRGNEKLFF
DNA: TGTGCCAGCGGAGGGGACAGGGGTAATGAAAAACTGTTTTTT

length: 17
D: -
size: -
J: TRBJ2-6
V: TRBV19
CDR3: CASSIVPGSFGANVLTF
DNA: TGTGCCAGTAGTATAGTTCCAGGATCATTTGGGGCCAACGTCCTGACTTTC

length: 15
D: TRBD1
size: -
J: TRBJ2-1
V: TRBV2
CDR3: CASKEGQGGSNEQFF
DNA: TGTGCCAGCAAGGAGGGACAGGGAGGGAGTAATGAGCAGTTCTTC

length: 16
D: -
size: -
J: TRBJ2-6
V: TRBV28
CDR3: CASSEGTVSGANVLTF
DNA: TGTGCCAGCAGCGAAGGTACAGTCTCTGGGGCCAACGTCCTGACTTTC

length: 16
D: -
size: -
J: TRBJ1-1
V: TRBV11-3
CDR3: CASSSPPGRANTEAFF
DNA: TGTGCCAGCAGCTCCCCCCCCGGGCGGGCTAACACTGAAGCTTTCTTT

length: 15
D: -
size: once
J: TRBJ2-6
V: TRBV6-2/TRBV6-3
CDR3: CASSTAGRGANVLTF
DNA: TGTGCCAGCAGTACAGCGGGTCGGGGGGCCAACGTCCTGACTTTC

length: 13
D: -
size: -
J: TRBJ2-7
V: TRBV28
CDR3: CASRADLSYEQYF
DNA: TGTGCCAGCAGGGCAGATCTCTCCTACGAGCAGTACTTC

length: 15
D: TRBD1
size: -
J: TRBJ2-4
V: TRBV5-1
CDR3: CASSPGTGGINIQYF
DNA: TGCGCCAGCAGTCCTGGGACAGGGGGGATAAACATTCAGTACTTC

length: 14
D: -
size: -
J: TRBJ1-5
V: TRBV28
CDR3: CASSSDRSNQPQHF
DNA: TGTGCCAGCAGTTCGGACAGAAGCAATCAGCCCCAGCATTTT

length: 17
D: -
size: -
J: TRBJ2-7
V: TRBV28
CDR3: CASSLWELRNGAYEQYF
DNA: TGTGCCAGCAGTTTATGGGAGTTGAGGAACGGGGCCTACGAGCAGTACTTC

length: 14
D: TRBD1
size: once
J: TRBJ1-2
V: TRBV5-1
CDR3: CASSLDGQGNGYTF
DNA: TGCGCCAGCAGCTTGGACGGACAGGGGAATGGCTACACCTTC

length: 14
D: TRBD2
size: -
J: TRBJ2-7
V: TRBV6-6
CDR3: CASSYCLAGCEQYF
DNA: TGTGCCAGCAGTTACTGTCTAGCGGGGTGCGAGCAGTACTTC

length: 14
D: -
size: -
J: TRBJ1-6
V: TRBV25-1
CDR3: CASSEGRYNSPLHF
DNA: TGTGCCAGCAGTGAAGGCAGGTATAATTCACCCCTCCACTTT

length: 12
D: -
size: -
J: TRBJ1-5
V: TRBV6-5
CDR3: CASRAGDQPQHF
DNA: TGTGCCAGCAGAGCAGGGGATCAGCCCCAGCATTTT

length: 13
D: -
size: -
J: TRBJ2-1
V: TRBV15
CDR3: CATSKQLYNEQFF
DNA: TGTGCCACCAGCAAACAGTTATACAATGAGCAGTTCTTC

length: 16
D: TRBD2
size: -
J: TRBJ2-3
V: TRBV4-1
CDR3: CASSQDRSGGTDTQYF
DNA: TGCGCCAGCAGCCAAGATCGGAGCGGGGGCACGGATACGCAGTATTTT

length: 15
D: TRBD1
size: -
J: TRBJ1-3
V: TRBV3-1/TRBV3-2
CDR3: CASSQDPGQGRTIYF
DNA: TGTGCCAGCAGCCAGGACCCGGGACAGGGCAGGACCATATATTTT

length: 13
D: -
size: medium-sized
J: TRBJ1-2
V: TRBV2
CDR3: CASSDTGTYGYTF
DNA: TGTGCCAGCAGTGACACAGGGACCTATGGCTACACCTTC

length: 15
D: TRBD1
size: -
J: TRBJ2-5
V: TRBV7-9
CDR3: CASSQGQLIQETQYF
DNA: TGTGCCAGCAGCCAGGGACAGCTAATTCAAGAGACCCAGTACTTC

length: 15
D: -
size: -
J: TRBJ2-4
V: TRBV30
CDR3: CAWTRDFLGKNIQYF
DNA: TGTGCCTGGACCAGGGACTTCCTCGGCAAAAACATTCAGTACTTC

length: 18
D: -
size: -
J: TRBJ2-7
V: TRBV7-2
CDR3: CASSLALSQSGLAYEQYF
DNA: TGTGCCAGCAGCTTAGCGCTCTCTCAGAGCGGACTGGCCTACGAGCAGTACTTC

length: 14
D: TRBD1
size: -
J: TRBJ1-2
V: TRBV30
CDR3: CAWSVRQGKDGYTF
DNA: TGTGCCTGGAGTGTAAGACAGGGAAAAGATGGCTACACCTTC

length: 16
D: -
size: -
J: TRBJ2-1
V: TRBV2
CDR3: CASSEVGRGSYNEQFF
DNA: TGTGCCAGCAGTGAAGTGGGGAGAGGCTCCTACAATGAGCAGTTCTTC

length: 12
D: TRBD1
size: -
J: TRBJ1-1
V: TRBV29-1
CDR3: CSVGQGVPEAFF
DNA: TGCAGCGTTGGTCAGGGGGTCCCTGAAGCTTTCTTT

length: 15
D: -
size: few
J: TRBJ2-3
V: TRBV11-3
CDR3: CASSLGGGFPDTQYF
DNA: TGTGCCAGCAGCTTAGGAGGGGGATTCCCAGATACGCAGTATTTT

length: 12
D: -
size: -
J: TRBJ2-3
V: TRBV12-3/TRBV12-4
CDR3: CASSFQGDTQYF
DNA: TGTGCCAGCAGTTTTCAGGGCGATACGCAGTATTTT

length: 16
D: TRBD2
size: -
J: TRBJ2-7
V: TRBV19
CDR3: CASSMTTSGVPYEQYF
DNA: TGTGCCAGTAGTATGACCACTAGCGGGGTACCCTACGAGCAGTACTTC

length: 14
D: -
size: once
J: TRBJ1-1
V: TRBV9
CDR3: CASSVWGGNTEAFF
DNA: TGTGCCAGCAGCGTATGGGGAGGGAACACTGAAGCTTTCTTT

length: 17
D: TRBD1
size: -
J: TRBJ2-5
V: TRBV18
CDR3: CASSPPTGTRVQETQYF
DNA: TGTGCCAGCTCACCACCGACAGGGACCAGGGTGCAAGAGACCCAGTACTTC

length: 14
D: TRBD2
size: -
J: TRBJ2-4
V: TRBV2
CDR3: CASHRGGSENIQYF
DNA: TGTGCCAGCCACCGCGGGGGGAGTGAGAACATTCAGTACTTC

length: 14
D: -
size: few
J: TRBJ2-5
V: TRBV5-1
CDR3: CASSSEEPKETQYF
DNA: TGCGCCAGCAGCTCGGAGGAGCCAAAAGAGACCCAGTACTTC

length: 15
D: -
size: -
J: TRBJ2-2
V: TRBV4-1
CDR3: CASRRGTANTGELFF
DNA: TGCGCCAGCAGACGGGGGACCGCGAACACCGGGGAGCTGTTTTTT

length: 19
D: TRBD2
size: once
J: TRBJ2-6
V: TRBV19
CDR3: CASSNPGLAGYSGANVLTF
DNA: TGTGCCAGTAGTAACCCGGGACTAGCAGGATACTCTGGGGCCAACGTCCTGACTTTC

length: 15
D: TRBD1
size: -
J: TRBJ1-6
V: TRBV11-3
CDR3: CASSRGGQVNSPLHF
DNA: TGTGCCAGCAGCCGAGGCGGACAGGTCAATTCACCCCTCCACTTT

length: 14
D: TRBD1
size: -
J: TRBJ1-5
V: TRBV20-1
CDR3: CSASPQGVDQPQHF
DNA: TGCAGTGCTAGTCCCCAGGGGGTGGATCAGCCCCAGCATTTT

length: 14
D: -
size: -
J: TRBJ1-6
V: TRBV7-8
CDR3: CASSSYRENSPLHF
DNA: TGTGCCAGCAGCTCGTACAGGGAGAATTCACCCCTCCACTTT

length: 14
D: TRBD1
size: -
J: TRBJ1-5
V: TRBV2
CDR3: CASSGRDRYQPQHF
DNA: TGTGCCAGCAGTGGCCGGGACAGGTATCAGCCCCAGCATTTT